This T cell receptor (beta chain) derives from a study of OX40 agonist ivuxolimab in advanced cancers. Study overall: Patients were treated with intravenous ivuxolimab, dosed at 0.01 to 10 mg/kg and infused every 2 weeks. Therapy given before enrollment (anti-PD-1, anti-PD-L1 or anti-CTLA-4) was allowed, and 40% to 50% had some.

Clones were sequenced by immunoSEQ multiplex PCR, and TCRdb holds only the in-frame ones, with some missing. The data hold over 40,000 clones, with 87% observed a single time. Trimming took 3 bases from V and 2 from J, leaving 11 bases between them. The CDR3 length is 14 residues. The V gene's germline CDR1 is GTSNPN and CDR2 SVGIG (reference sequence). A word on this clone: What it recognizes is unknown.

Study findings and constraints: Fewer expanded clones were found on average in CD4+ than in CD8+ T cells.

The chain recombines TRBV30 with TRBJ1-5; no firm D call. Sequencing was performed on CD4+ or CD8+ T cells sorted from blood, taken in a trial of the OX40 agonist ivuxolimab. The TCR originated in an adult with an advanced solid tumor such as melanoma, head and neck, liver or kidney cancer. The CDR3 loop is CAWSLGFGNQPQHF. The CDR3 nucleotides are TGTGCCTGGAGCTTGGGGTTCGGCAATCAGCCCCAGCATTTT. Together with reference TRBV30 and TRBJ1-5, the CDR3 gives the full variable domain: SQTIHQWPATLVQPVGSPLSLECTVEGTSNPNLYWYRQAAGRGLQLLFYSVGIGQISSEVPQNLSASRPQDRQFILSSKKLLLSDSGFYLCAWSLGFGNQPQHFGDGTRLSIL.